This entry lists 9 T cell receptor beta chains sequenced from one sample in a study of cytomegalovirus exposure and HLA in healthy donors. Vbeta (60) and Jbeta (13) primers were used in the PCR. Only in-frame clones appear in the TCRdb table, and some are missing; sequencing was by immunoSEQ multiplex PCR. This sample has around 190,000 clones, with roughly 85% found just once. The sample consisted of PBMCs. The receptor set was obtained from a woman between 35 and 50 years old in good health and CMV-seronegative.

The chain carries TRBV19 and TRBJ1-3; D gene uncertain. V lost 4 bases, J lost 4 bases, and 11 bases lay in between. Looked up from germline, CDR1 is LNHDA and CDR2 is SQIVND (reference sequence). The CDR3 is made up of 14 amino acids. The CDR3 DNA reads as TGTGCCAGTAGTAACCCTGCGGGAGGAAACACCATATATTTT. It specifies CASSNPAGGNTIYF.

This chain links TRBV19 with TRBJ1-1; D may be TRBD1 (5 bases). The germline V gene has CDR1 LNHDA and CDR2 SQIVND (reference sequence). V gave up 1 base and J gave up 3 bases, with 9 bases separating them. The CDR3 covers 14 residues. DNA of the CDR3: TGTGCCAGTAGTATAGTTACAGGATACACTGAAGCTTTCTTT. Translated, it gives CASSIVTGYTEAFF.

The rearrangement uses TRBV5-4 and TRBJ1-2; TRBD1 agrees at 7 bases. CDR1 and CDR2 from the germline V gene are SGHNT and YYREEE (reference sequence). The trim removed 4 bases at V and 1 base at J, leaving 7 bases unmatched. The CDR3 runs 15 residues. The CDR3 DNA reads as TGTGCCAGCAGCACCCCGGGACAGCGTAACTATGGCTACACCTTC. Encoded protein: CASSTPGQRNYGYTF. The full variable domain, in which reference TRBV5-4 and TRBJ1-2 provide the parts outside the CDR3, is ETGVTQSPTHLIKTRGQQVTLRCSSQSGHNTVSWYQQALGQGPQFIFQYYREEENGRGNFPPRFSGLQFPNYSSELNVNALELDDSALYLCASSTPGQRNYGYTFGSGTRLTVV.

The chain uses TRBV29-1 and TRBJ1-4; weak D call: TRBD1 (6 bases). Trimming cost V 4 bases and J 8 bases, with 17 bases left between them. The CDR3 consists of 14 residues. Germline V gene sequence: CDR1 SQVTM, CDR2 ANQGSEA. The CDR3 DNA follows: TGCAGCGTTGTCCTGCCCGACCAGGGGGAAAAACTGTTTTTT. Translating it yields CSVVLPDQGEKLFF.

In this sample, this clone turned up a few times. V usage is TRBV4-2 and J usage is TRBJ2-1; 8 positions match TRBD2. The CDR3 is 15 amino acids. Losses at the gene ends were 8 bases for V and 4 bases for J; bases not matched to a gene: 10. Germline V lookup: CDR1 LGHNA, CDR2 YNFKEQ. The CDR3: CASGNKRETYNEQFF. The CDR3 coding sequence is TGTGCCAGCGGCAACAAGCGGGAGACGTACAATGAGCAGTTCTTC.

Here the CDR3 reads CASSLEGKYNQPQHF. Written as DNA, the CDR3 is TGCGCCAGCAGCTTGGAGGGGAAATACAATCAGCCCCAGCATTTT. The rearrangement joins TRBV5-1 to TRBJ1-5; maybe TRBD1 (5 bases). CDR1 and CDR2 from the germline V gene are SGHRS and YFSETQ. This CDR3 comprises 15 residues. The V end was cut by 0 bases, the J end by 3 bases, with 10 bases between.

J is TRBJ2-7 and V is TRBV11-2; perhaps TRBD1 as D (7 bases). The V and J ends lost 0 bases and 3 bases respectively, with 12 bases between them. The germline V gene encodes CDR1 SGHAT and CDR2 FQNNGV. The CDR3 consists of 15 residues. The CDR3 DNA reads TGTGCCAGCAGCTTAGAGCGGGACAGAGTCTACGAGCAGTACTTC. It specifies CASSLERDRVYEQYF.

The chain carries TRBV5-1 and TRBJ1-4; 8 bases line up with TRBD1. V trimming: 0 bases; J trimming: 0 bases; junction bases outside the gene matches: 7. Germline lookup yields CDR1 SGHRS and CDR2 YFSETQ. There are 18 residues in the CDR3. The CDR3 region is CASSLDQGAVATNEKLFF. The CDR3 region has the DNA TGCGCCAGCAGCTTGGACCAGGGGGCAGTCGCAACTAATGAAAAACTGTTTTTT.

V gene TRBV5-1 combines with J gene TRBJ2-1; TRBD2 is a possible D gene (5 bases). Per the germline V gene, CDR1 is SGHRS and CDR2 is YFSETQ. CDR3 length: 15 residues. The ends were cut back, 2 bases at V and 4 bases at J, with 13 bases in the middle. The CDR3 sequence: CASSFEDLVYNEQFF. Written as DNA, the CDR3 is TGCGCCAGCAGCTTTGAGGACTTGGTTTACAATGAGCAGTTCTTC.